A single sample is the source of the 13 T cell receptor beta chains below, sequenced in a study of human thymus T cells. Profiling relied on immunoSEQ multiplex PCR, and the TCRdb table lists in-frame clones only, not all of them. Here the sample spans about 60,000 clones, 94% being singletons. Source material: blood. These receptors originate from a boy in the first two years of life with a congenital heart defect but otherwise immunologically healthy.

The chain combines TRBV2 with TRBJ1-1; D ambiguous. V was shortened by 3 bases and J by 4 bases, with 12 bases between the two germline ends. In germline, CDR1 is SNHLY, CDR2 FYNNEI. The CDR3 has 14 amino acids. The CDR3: CASSDGRVGTEAFF. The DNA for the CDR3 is TGTGCCAGCAGTGATGGTAGGGTTGGCACTGAAGCTTTCTTT.

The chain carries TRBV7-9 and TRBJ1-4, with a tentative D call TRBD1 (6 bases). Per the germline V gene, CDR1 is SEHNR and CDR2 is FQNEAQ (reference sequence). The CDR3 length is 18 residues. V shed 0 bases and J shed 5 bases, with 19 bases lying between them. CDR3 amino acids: CASSLANKEQGLNEKLFF. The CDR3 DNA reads TGTGCCAGCAGCTTAGCCAACAAGGAACAGGGTTTGAATGAAAAACTGTTTTTT.

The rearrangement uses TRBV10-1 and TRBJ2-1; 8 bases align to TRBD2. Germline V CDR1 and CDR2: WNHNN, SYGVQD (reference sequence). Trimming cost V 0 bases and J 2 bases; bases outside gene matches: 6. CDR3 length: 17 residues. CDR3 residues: CASSESGAGVAYNEQFF. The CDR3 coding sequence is TGCGCCAGCAGTGAGTCCGGAGCGGGAGTGGCCTACAATGAGCAGTTCTTC.

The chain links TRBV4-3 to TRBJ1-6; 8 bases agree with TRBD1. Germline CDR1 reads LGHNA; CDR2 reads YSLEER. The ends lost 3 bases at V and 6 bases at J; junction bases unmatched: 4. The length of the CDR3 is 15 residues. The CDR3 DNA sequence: TGCGCCAGCAGCCACGGGACAGGCGGTAATTCACCCCTCCACTTT. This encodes CASSHGTGGNSPLHF.

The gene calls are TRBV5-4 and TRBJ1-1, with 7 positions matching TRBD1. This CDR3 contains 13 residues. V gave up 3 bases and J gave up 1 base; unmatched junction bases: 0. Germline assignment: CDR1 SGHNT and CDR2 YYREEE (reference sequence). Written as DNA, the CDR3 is TGTGCCAGCAGCTACAGGGGGAACACTGAAGCTTTCTTT. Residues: CASSYRGNTEAFF.

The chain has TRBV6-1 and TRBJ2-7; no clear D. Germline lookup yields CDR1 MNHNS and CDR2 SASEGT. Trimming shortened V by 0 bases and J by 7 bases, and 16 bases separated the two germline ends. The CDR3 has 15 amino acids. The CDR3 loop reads CASSEADGYVGEQYF. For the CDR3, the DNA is TGTGCCAGCAGTGAAGCCGACGGCTATGTGGGGGAGCAGTACTTC.

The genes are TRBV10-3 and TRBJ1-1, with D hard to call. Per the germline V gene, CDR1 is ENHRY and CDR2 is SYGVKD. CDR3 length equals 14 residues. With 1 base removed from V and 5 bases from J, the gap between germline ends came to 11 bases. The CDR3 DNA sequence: TGTGCCATCAGTGAGTTCGGCAGGCGGACTGAAGCTTTCTTT. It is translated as CAISEFGRRTEAFF.

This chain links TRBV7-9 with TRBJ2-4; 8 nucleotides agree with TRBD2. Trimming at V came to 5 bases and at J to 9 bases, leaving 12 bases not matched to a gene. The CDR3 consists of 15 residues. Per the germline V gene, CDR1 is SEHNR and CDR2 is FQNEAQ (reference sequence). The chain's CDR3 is CASSRETSEGGIQYF. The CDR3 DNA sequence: TGTGCCAGCAGCCGAGAGACTAGCGAGGGGGGCATTCAGTACTTC.

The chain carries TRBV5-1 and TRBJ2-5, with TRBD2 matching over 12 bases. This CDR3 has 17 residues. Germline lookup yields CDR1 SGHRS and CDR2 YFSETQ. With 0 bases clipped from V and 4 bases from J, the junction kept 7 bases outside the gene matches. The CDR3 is CASSLGLAGGQRETQYF. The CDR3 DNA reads TGCGCCAGCAGCTTGGGTCTAGCGGGGGGGCAGCGAGAGACCCAGTACTTC. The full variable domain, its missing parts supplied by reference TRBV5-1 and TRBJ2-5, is KAGVTQTPRYLIKTRGQQVTLSCSPISGHRSVSWYQQTPGQGLQFLFEYFSETQRNKGNFPGRFSGRQFSNSRSEMNVSTLELGDSALYLCASSLGLAGGQRETQYFGPGTRLLVL.

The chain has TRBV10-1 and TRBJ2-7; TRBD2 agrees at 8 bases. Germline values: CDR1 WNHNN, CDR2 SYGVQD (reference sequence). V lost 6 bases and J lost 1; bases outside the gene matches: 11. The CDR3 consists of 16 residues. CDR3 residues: CASRGRLREESYEQYF. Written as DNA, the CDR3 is TGCGCCAGCAGGGGTAGATTGCGGGAGGAATCCTACGAGCAGTACTTC.

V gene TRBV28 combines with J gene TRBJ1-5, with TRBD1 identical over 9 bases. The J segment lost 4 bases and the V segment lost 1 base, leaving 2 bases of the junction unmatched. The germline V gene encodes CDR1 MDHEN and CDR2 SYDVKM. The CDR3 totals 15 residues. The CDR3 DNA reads TGTGCCAGCAGTTTATCGGGACAGGGAAATCAGCCCCAGCATTTT. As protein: CASSLSGQGNQPQHF.

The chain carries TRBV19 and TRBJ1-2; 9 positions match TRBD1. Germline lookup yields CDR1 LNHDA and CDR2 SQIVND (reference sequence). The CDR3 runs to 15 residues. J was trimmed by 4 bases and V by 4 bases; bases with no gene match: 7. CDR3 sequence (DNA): TGTGCCAGTAGTACCAACACAGGGGGCGGCTATGGCTACACCTTC. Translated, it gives CASSTNTGGGYGYTF.

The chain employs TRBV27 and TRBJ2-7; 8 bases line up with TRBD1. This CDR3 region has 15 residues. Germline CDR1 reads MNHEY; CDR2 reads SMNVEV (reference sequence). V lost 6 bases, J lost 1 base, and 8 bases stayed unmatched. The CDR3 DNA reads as TGTGCCAGCAGCTCGGACAGGGATAGGTCCTACGAGCAGTACTTC. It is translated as CASSSDRDRSYEQYF.